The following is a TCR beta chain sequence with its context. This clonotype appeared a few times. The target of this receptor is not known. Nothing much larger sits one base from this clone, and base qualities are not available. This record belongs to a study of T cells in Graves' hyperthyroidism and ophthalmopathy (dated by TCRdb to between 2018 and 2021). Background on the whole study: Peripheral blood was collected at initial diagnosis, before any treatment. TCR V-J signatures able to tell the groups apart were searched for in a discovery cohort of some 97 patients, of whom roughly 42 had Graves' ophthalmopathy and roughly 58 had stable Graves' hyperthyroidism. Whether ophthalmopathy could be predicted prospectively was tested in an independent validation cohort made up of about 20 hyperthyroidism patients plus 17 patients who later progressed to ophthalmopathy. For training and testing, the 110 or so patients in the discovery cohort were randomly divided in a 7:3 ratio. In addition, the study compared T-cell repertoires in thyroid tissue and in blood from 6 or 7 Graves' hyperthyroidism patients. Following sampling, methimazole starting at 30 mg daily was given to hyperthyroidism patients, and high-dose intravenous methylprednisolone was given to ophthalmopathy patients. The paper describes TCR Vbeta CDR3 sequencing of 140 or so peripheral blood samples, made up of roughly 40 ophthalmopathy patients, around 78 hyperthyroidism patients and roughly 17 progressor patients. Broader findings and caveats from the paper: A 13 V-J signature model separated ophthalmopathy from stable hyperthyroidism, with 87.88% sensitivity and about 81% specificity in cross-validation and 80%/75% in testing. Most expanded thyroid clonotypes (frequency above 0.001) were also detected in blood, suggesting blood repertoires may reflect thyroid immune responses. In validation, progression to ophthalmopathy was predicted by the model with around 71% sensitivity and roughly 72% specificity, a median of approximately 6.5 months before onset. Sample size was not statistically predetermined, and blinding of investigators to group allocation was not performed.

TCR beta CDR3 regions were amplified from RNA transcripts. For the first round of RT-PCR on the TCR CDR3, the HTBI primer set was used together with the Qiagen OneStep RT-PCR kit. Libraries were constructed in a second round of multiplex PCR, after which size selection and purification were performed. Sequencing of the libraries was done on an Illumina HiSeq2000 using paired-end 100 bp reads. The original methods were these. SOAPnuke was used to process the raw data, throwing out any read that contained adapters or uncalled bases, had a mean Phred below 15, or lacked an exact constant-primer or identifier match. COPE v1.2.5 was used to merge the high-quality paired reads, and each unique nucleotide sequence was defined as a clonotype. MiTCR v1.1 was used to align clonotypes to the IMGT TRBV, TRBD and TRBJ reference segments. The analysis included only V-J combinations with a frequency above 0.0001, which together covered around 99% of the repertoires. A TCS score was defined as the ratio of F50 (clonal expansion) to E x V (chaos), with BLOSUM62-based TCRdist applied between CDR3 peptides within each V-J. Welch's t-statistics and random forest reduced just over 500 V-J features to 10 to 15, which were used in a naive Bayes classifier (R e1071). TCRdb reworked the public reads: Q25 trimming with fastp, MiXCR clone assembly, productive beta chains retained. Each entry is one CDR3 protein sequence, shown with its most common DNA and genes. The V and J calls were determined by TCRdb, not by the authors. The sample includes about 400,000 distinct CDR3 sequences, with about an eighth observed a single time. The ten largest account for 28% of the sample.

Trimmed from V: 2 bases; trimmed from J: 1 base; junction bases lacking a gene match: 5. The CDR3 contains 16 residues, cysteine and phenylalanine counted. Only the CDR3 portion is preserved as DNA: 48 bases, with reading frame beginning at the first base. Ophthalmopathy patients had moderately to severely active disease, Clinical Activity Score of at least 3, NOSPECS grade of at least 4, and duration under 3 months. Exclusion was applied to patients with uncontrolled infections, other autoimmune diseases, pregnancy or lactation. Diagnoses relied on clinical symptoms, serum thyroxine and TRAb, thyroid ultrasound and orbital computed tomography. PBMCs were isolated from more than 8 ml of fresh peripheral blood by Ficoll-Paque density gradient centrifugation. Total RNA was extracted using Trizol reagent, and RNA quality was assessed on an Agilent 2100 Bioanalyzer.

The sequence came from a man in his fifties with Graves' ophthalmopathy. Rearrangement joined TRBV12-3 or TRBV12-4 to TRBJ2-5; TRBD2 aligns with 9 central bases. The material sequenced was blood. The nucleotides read TGTGCCAGCAGTTTAACGCCTAGCGGGGCCCAAGAGACCCAGTACTTC. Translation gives CASSLTPSGAQETQYF.